This T cell receptor beta chain was identified in a study of blood T cell repertoires in COVID-19 (TCRdb year 2020). About the investigation overall: Samples covering the acute and convalescent phases of COVID-19 were provided by collaborators in the United States, Italy and Spain. The sample metadata nearly always contained a de-identified subject ID, COVID-19 status, age in years and sex. The prospective study material was composed of cDNA or gDNA derived from T cells, B-cell-depleted T cells, or PBMCs. Where available, HLA class I and class II types were taken from metadata supplied by the sample provider and were not determined by assay-based typing. Samples were obtained from the ongoing ImmuneRACE study (first 160 participants) and from over 1,000 subjects provided by 6 global collaborators. The repertoires were released in a freely available public database meant as a resource for research on the immune response to SARS-CoV-2. Deeply sampled blood TCRbeta repertoires from subjects exposed to, actively infected with, or recovered from COVID-19 were included in the dataset.

The CDR3 measures 12 amino acids from cysteine to phenylalanine. Just CDR3 DNA is preserved here, 36 bases in frame from base 1. From the germline V gene, CDR1 is SGHRS and CDR2 is YFSETQ. Relative to germline, V is 5 bases shorter and J is 6 bases shorter, with 12 bases between their ends. Results and caveats for the whole study, not just this receptor: How much clinical and demographic metadata was included differed by source and by participant, and the metadata was provided uncurated.

Each collaborating institution followed its own protocols to collect whole blood in K2EDTA tubes. Collaborator samples were shipped for TCRbeta analysis as frozen whole blood, isolated PBMCs, or DNA extracted from either sample type. This clone was seen a handful of times. No cognate antigen has been identified for it. No clone much larger than this one lies a single base away; base qualities are absent. TCRbeta CDR3 regions were amplified from genomic DNA using the immunoSEQ Assay, a bias-controlled multiplex PCR. The authors' pipeline ran thus. Nucleated cell counts per sample were estimated from amplification of reference gene primers within the assay. To quantify the absolute abundance of each unique TCRbeta CDR3 rearrangement, sequence reads were collapsed and filtered. Productive Simpson clonality was computed per sample as the square root of Simpson's diversity index over productive rearrangements. In its TCRdb copy, this immuneACCESS table keeps in-frame sequences only and misses some clones. Where compared with another copy, unresolved V genes explain less than half of these, and the others have no known cause. V and J calls and clone size follow that table, whereas D and trimming were derived from the DNA. This sample lists 70,000 to 90,000 clones; roughly 83% were detected once. The top ten clones comprise about 8% of the sample.

The clonotype was recovered from a man in his fifties or sixties with active COVID-19. The sequence is built from TRBV5-1 and TRBJ2-7, with no reliable assignment of the D segment. Specimen: peripheral blood. The CDR3 is CASSRSSSEQYF. The nucleotides are TGCGCCAGCAGTCGGTCGAGTTCCGAGCAGTACTTC.